Below are 27 T cell receptor beta chains sequenced from a single sample in a study of OX40 agonist ivuxolimab in advanced cancers. Using immunoSEQ multiplex PCR, the repertoire was profiled, and TCRdb retains in-frame clones only, with some absent. Here the sample spans 77,000 or so clones, under 95% being singletons. The source was CD4+ or CD8+ T cells sorted from blood, collected in a trial of the OX40 agonist ivuxolimab. These receptors all come from an adult with an advanced solid tumor such as melanoma, head and neck, liver or kidney cancer.

The chain employs TRBV7-9 and TRBJ2-1; D call uncertain. Deletions cut 8 bases from V and 7 bases from J, with 21 bases between. The CDR3 is 15 residues long. Germline V gene lookup returns CDR1 SEHNR and CDR2 FQNEAQ (reference sequence). CDR3 region: CASVLAVLTLNEQFF. The CDR3 DNA reads TGTGCCAGCGTCTTGGCGGTCCTCACGCTTAATGAGCAGTTCTTC.

The rearrangement uses TRBV7-2 and TRBJ1-3; TRBD1 might be the D (5 bases). V lost 5 bases and J 4 bases, leaving 12 bases between the germline ends. Germline V gene sequence: CDR1 SGHTA, CDR2 FQGNSA. This CDR3 spans 14 amino acids. CDR3 nucleotides: TGTGCCAGCAGCCCCTCCGGGGCCGGAAACACCATATATTTT. This translates into CASSPSGAGNTIYF.

The chain's CDR3 is CASSKNRGDTGELFF. The CDR3 region has the DNA TGTGCCAGTAGTAAAAACAGGGGGGACACCGGGGAGCTGTTTTTT. The chain carries TRBV19 and TRBJ2-2; 8 positions match TRBD1. Germline values: CDR1 LNHDA, CDR2 SQIVND (reference sequence). Unmatched junction bases numbered 4, after V lost 4 bases and J lost 3 bases. CDR3 length: 15 amino acids.

This clone occurred once. The chain carries TRBV5-1 and TRBJ2-1; TRBD1 agrees at 9 bases. This CDR3 spans 15 amino acids. Looked up from germline, CDR1 is SGHRS and CDR2 is YFSETQ. V shed 4 bases and J 5 bases; nucleotides not matched to a gene: 7. This CDR3 is CASSPGTGRHNEQFF. CDR3 sequence (DNA): TGCGCCAGCAGCCCCGGGACAGGGAGGCACAATGAGCAGTTCTTC.

The CDR3 coding sequence is TGTGCCAGCAACCTACTACTAGCGCCCCAGCATTTT. It translates to CASNLLLAPQHF. The chain links TRBV5-8 to TRBJ1-5, with D unclear. The CDR3 is 12 residues long. In germline, CDR1 is SGHTS, CDR2 YDEGEE. V lost 6 bases and J lost 9, with 13 bases in between.

The chain employs TRBV2 and TRBJ2-5; 8 nucleotides match TRBD2. This CDR3 spans 13 amino acids. The V gene's germline CDR1 is SNHLY and CDR2 FYNNEI. The J segment lost 5 bases and the V segment lost 6 bases, leaving 5 bases of the junction unmatched. The CDR3 DNA is TGTGCCAGCAGGGGTGCGGGGGGCGAGACCCAGTACTTC. This sequence encodes CASRGAGGETQYF.

V and J are TRBV9 and TRBJ2-7; TRBD1 aligns across 11 bases. Germline-derived CDR1 and CDR2 are SGDLS and YYNGEE. Trimming at V came to 3 bases and at J to 6 bases, leaving 2 bases not matched to a gene. The CDR3 contains 13 residues. The CDR3 region has the DNA TGTGCCAGCAGCGCAGGGACAGGGGGCGAGCAGTACTTC. Amino acids: CASSAGTGGEQYF.

This clone was seen just once. V and J are TRBV7-9 and TRBJ2-7; TRBD1 matches at 10 bases. V gave up 6 bases and J gave up 3 bases; unmatched junction bases: 11. The CDR3 sequence is 16 residues long. CDR1 and CDR2 (germline): SEHNR, FQNEAQ (reference sequence). DNA for the CDR3: TGTGCCAGCAGATCAACCGGGACAGGGGTACACTACGAGCAGTACTTC. It encodes CASRSTGTGVHYEQYF.

V gene TRBV28 combines with J gene TRBJ1-2; no reliable D call. The CDR3 runs 12 residues. The germline V gene has CDR1 MDHEN and CDR2 SYDVKM. V gave up 5 bases and J gave up 3 bases, with 7 bases separating them. CDR3 nucleotide sequence: TGTGCCAGCAGTCTCAGGTACTATGGCTACACCTTC. Residues: CASSLRYYGYTF.

The J gene is TRBJ2-7, the V gene TRBV6-1; D remains unclear. Per the germline V gene, CDR1 is MNHNS and CDR2 is SASEGT. V gave up 0 bases and J gave up 7 bases, with 4 bases separating them. CDR3 length: 11 residues. The CDR3 is CASSEAWEQYF. The CDR3 DNA reads TGTGCCAGCAGTGAAGCGTGGGAGCAGTACTTC.

The chain employs TRBV6-5 and TRBJ1-2; 8 bases match TRBD1. With V trimmed by 6 bases and J by 8 bases, 11 bases remained unmatched. The germline V gene has CDR1 MNHEY and CDR2 SVGAGI. This CDR3 is 14 amino acids long. CDR3 protein: CASSLQGAQGGYTF. The CDR3 nucleotides are TGTGCCAGCAGCCTTCAGGGGGCTCAGGGGGGCTACACCTTC.

The V and J genes are TRBV11-3 and TRBJ2-2; the D is unclear. CDR3 length: 17 residues. Germline V gene lookup returns CDR1 SGHNT and CDR2 YENEEA. Between the trimmed V and J ends, which lost 7 bases and 0 bases, there was a span of 18 bases. The CDR3 region has the DNA TGTGCCAGCAAAAAAGCCCCTCGAACTGCGAACACCGGGGAGCTGTTTTTT. This translates into CASKKAPRTANTGELFF.

The chain has TRBV28 and TRBJ1-2, with D possibly TRBD1 on 6 matching bases. Trimming stripped 1 base from V and 8 bases from J, with 11 bases between. Germline V gene lookup returns CDR1 MDHEN and CDR2 SYDVKM. The CDR3 extends over 13 amino acids. Here the CDR3 reads CASSLSQGGGYTF. The CDR3 DNA reads TGTGCCAGCAGTTTATCACAGGGAGGCGGCTACACCTTC.

In this sample, this clone turned up once. The J gene is TRBJ2-7, the V gene TRBV5-1; the D gene is possibly TRBD1 (5 bases). Looked up from germline, CDR1 is SGHRS and CDR2 is YFSETQ. Deletions cut 0 bases from V and 3 bases from J, with 13 bases between. This CDR3 is 15 amino acids long. The CDR3 here is CASSLAGRENYEQYF. The CDR3 nucleotides are TGCGCCAGCAGCTTGGCGGGCAGGGAAAACTACGAGCAGTACTTC.

V is TRBV4-1 and J is TRBJ2-1; D is unclear. Per the germline V gene, CDR1 is MGHRA and CDR2 is YSYEKL. CDR3 size: 16 residues. V was shortened by 5 bases and J by 0 bases, with 14 bases between the two germline ends. In DNA form, the CDR3 reads TGCGCCAGCAGCTCCCGACTCCAAAGCTCCTACAATGAGCAGTTCTTC. It yields the protein CASSSRLQSSYNEQFF.

The V call is TRBV7-6, the J call TRBJ1-3; the D gene is possibly TRBD1 (5 bases). Deletions cut 5 bases from V and 3 bases from J, with 17 bases between. The CDR3 length is 16 residues. Germline assignment: CDR1 SGHVS and CDR2 FNYEAQ. The CDR3 nucleotides read TGTGCCAGCAGCCTACGGGGCGATTATGTTGGAAACACCATATATTTT. Protein sequence: CASSLRGDYVGNTIYF. Together with reference TRBV7-6 and TRBJ1-3, the CDR3 gives the full variable domain: GAGVSQSPRYKVTKRGQDVALRCDPISGHVSLYWYRQALGQGPEFLTYFNYEAQQDKSGLPNDRFSAERPEGSISTLTIQRTEQRDSAMYRCASSLRGDYVGNTIYFGEGSWLTVV.

This clone was found a few times. V usage is TRBV28 and J usage is TRBJ2-7, with TRBD1 matching over 7 bases. Germline CDR1 and CDR2: MDHEN and SYDVKM. The CDR3 is 15 amino acids. V shed 3 bases, J shed 2 bases, and the junction held 7 bases outside the gene matches. The CDR3 sequence is CASSLNWQGAYEQYF. The CDR3 DNA follows: TGTGCCAGCAGTTTGAACTGGCAGGGGGCCTACGAGCAGTACTTC.

This chain connects TRBV2 to TRBJ2-7; no clear D gene. CDR1 and CDR2 from the germline V gene are SNHLY and FYNNEI. The CDR3 runs to 14 residues. The V end was cut by 5 bases, the J end by 2 bases, with 13 bases between. The CDR3, as DNA: TGTGCCAGCAGTCCCGCGCGGACGCCCTACGAGCAGTACTTC. The encoded protein is CASSPARTPYEQYF.

This rearrangement joins TRBV4-1 to TRBJ2-5; D perhaps matches TRBD2 (5 bases). Germline lookup yields CDR1 MGHRA and CDR2 YSYEKL. The CDR3 sequence is 15 residues long. V lost 1 base and J 2 bases, leaving 11 bases between the germline ends. The CDR3 nucleotides read TGCGCCAGCAGCCAAGCGGGGATGGAGCAAGAGACCCAGTACTTC. Protein sequence: CASSQAGMEQETQYF.

The sample holds one count of this clone. The chain is built from TRBV4-2 and TRBJ1-2, with no clear D. Trimming left V 0 bases short and J 5 bases short, with 16 bases between. Germline assignment: CDR1 LGHNA and CDR2 YNFKEQ. The CDR3 is made up of 16 amino acids. The CDR3 loop is CASSQETQPNRYGYTF. Here the CDR3 DNA reads TGTGCCAGCAGCCAAGAAACACAACCAAATCGGTATGGCTACACCTTC.

CDR3 sequence: CASTPINRVSGTEAFF. The CDR3, as DNA: TGTGCCAGCACCCCAATAAACAGGGTAAGTGGCACTGAAGCTTTCTTT. The J gene is TRBJ1-1, the V gene TRBV6-6; weak D call: TRBD1 (6 bases). The length of the CDR3 is 16 residues. Germline values: CDR1 MNHNY, CDR2 SVGAGI (reference sequence). V was clipped by 7 bases and J by 4 bases, with 22 bases between them.

Concerning this clone: Other DNA sequences from this sample encode an identical CDR3 as well. The genes are TRBV28 and TRBJ2-5; the match to TRBD2 covers 7 bases. The CDR3 is 12 residues long. Germline CDR1 MDHEN, CDR2 SYDVKM. V was pared by 4 bases and J by 5 bases, with 1 base of the junction left unmatched. The CDR3 DNA follows: TGTGCCAGCAGTTCGGGGGGTGAGACCCAGTACTTC. It codes for CASSSGGETQYF.

The rearrangement links TRBV28 to TRBJ2-7; D may be TRBD2 (6 bases). Looked up from germline, CDR1 is MDHEN and CDR2 is SYDVKM. The CDR3 runs to 12 residues. The V end lost 6 bases, the J end lost 6 bases, and 12 bases lay between the germline ends. The CDR3 here is CASSPGLREQYF. CDR3 bases: TGTGCCAGCAGCCCCGGACTACGCGAGCAGTACTTC.

The chain employs TRBV28 and TRBJ2-1; the D gene is possibly TRBD2 (7 bases). This CDR3 contains 15 residues. Germline V gives CDR1 MDHEN, CDR2 SYDVKM. V lost 7 bases to trimming and J lost 4 bases, with 17 bases between them. The CDR3 nucleotides read TGTGCCAGCACTAGCGGAGGGGGACCTTACAATGAGCAGTTCTTC. It translates to CASTSGGGPYNEQFF.

This chain links TRBV27 with TRBJ1-6, with TRBD1 matching over 7 bases. CDR1 and CDR2 (germline): MNHEY, SMNVEV (reference sequence). V trimming: 6 bases; J trimming: 6 bases; junction bases outside the gene matches: 14. This CDR3 comprises 17 residues. CDR3 loop: CASRTGQARGGNSPLHF. The CDR3 nucleotides are TGTGCCAGCAGAACCGGACAGGCCCGGGGGGGTAATTCACCCCTCCACTTT.

J is TRBJ2-3 and V is TRBV10-3; D is tentatively TRBD1 or TRBD2 (6 bases each). Germline V gene lookup returns CDR1 ENHRY and CDR2 SYGVKD. V was clipped by 7 bases and J by 5 bases, with 13 bases between them. The length of the CDR3 is 13 residues. The CDR3 here is CAITGGHEDTQYF. The DNA for the CDR3 is TGTGCCATCACCGGGGGACATGAAGATACGCAGTATTTT.

DNA for the CDR3: TGTGCCAGTAGTATGGGGACACCGAACACCGGGGAGCTGTTTTTT. Protein: CASSMGTPNTGELFF. V gene TRBV19 combines with J gene TRBJ2-2, with D possibly TRBD1 on 6 matching bases. Germline V gene lookup returns CDR1 LNHDA and CDR2 SQIVND (reference sequence). V was trimmed by 3 bases and J by 0 bases, leaving 8 bases between them. The CDR3 runs 15 residues.